This T cell receptor beta chain is drawn from a study of cytomegalovirus exposure and HLA in healthy donors. Background on the study: A prior analysis found fewer than 120 million unique TCR beta sequences from approximately 190 million T cells. Study findings and constraints: The productive fraction for most TCR beta V segments was about 90% or about 30% in an earlier analysis.

Primers: 60 Vbeta forward and 13 Jbeta reverse. Assay: immunoSEQ multiplex PCR; the TCRdb copy retains only in-frame clones and omits some. The sample includes around 150,000 clones, over 65% of them seen just once. Comment on this clone: Its antigen is not known.

V gave up 0 bases and J gave up 4 bases, with 13 bases separating them. The CDR3 contains 17 residues. CDR1 is LNHDA, CDR2 SQIVND, per germline (reference sequence). V is TRBV19 and J is TRBJ1-6; D is perhaps TRBD1 (5 bases). Sequenced: PBMCs. The clonotype comes from a woman in her forties in good health and CMV-seronegative. CDR3 loop: CASSIDGGGGYNSPLHF. The CDR3 nucleotides are TGTGCCAGTAGTATAGACGGTGGGGGAGGATATAATTCACCCCTCCACTTT.